Below, 15 T cell receptor beta chains from the same sample are listed, as sequenced in a study of early T cells in non-severe SARS-CoV-2 infection. TCRdb fed the 5' RACE reads into MiXCR, producing one record per CDR3 protein. Among about 77,000 distinct CDR3 sequences, less than 20% were seen once, and the ten largest hold 2.9%. Sample: whole blood. The receptors here all came from an adult who was a healthcare worker with PCR-confirmed SARS-CoV-2 infection or an uninfected control (not recorded which).

This clonotype came up a few times. The rearrangement joins TRBV25-1 to TRBJ2-1; TRBD1 is a possible D gene (5 bases). Trimming shortened V by 7 bases and J by 0 bases, and 10 bases separated the two germline ends. Germline values: CDR1 MGHDK, CDR2 SYGVNS. The CDR3 is 14 residues long. CDR3 protein: CASMDKSSYNEQFF. CDR3 coding DNA: TGTGCCAGCATGGACAAGAGCTCCTACAATGAGCAGTTCTTC. The whole variable domain, remainder taken from reference TRBV25-1 and TRBJ2-1, is EADIYQTPRYLVIGTGKKITLECSQTMGHDKMYWYQQDPGMELHLIHYSYGVNSTEKGDLSSESTVSRIRTEHFPLTLESARPSHTSQYLCASMDKSSYNEQFFGPGTRLTVL.

This clonotype was picked up a small number of times. The J gene is TRBJ1-4, the V gene TRBV12-3 or TRBV12-4, with D possibly being TRBD1 (5 bases). Trimming took off 2 bases at V and 5 bases at J, with 15 bases between the two ends. The CDR3 sequence is 16 residues long. The CDR3 spells CASSLFQSRANEKLFF. Written as DNA, the CDR3 is TGTGCCAGCAGTTTATTTCAGTCCAGGGCGAATGAAAAACTGTTTTTT.

J is TRBJ2-3 and V is TRBV2; perhaps TRBD2 as D (5 bases). The CDR3 consists of 14 residues. The V gene's germline CDR1 is SNHLY and CDR2 FYNNEI. Trimming took 7 bases from V and 0 from J, leaving 11 bases between them. In nucleotides, the CDR3 is TGTGCCAGCATCGGTGGGAGCAGCACAGATACGCAGTATTTT. This codes for CASIGGSSTDTQYF.

This clonotype has a single count. The rearrangement links TRBV29-1 to TRBJ1-5; 7 positions agree with TRBD1. The CDR3 loop spans 12 amino acids. V lost 7 bases and J lost 9; bases outside the gene matches: 9. Germline lookup yields CDR1 SQVTM and CDR2 ANQGSEA. The CDR3 DNA reads TGCAGCGCCTCGACAGGGAACGGGCCCCAGCATTTT. Its translation: CSASTGNGPQHF.

With regard to this clonotype: A junction boundary mismatches the germline segment, possibly from a read error. This chain uses TRBV5-1 with TRBJ2-7; D uncertain. Germline CDR1 and CDR2: SGHRS and YFSETQ. The CDR3 totals 14 residues. As DNA, the CDR3 is TGCACCAGCAGCTTGGAAGGACCGCCTTACGAGCAGTACTTC. This gives the protein CTSSLEGPPYEQYF.

This clonotype was recorded a few times. The rearrangement joins TRBV20-1 to TRBJ1-5; maybe TRBD1 (5 bases). V gave up 3 bases and J gave up 2 bases, with 14 bases separating them. The length of the CDR3 is 15 residues. Germline values: CDR1 DFQATT, CDR2 SNEGSKA (reference sequence). The CDR3 DNA is TGCAGTGCTAGGGGGCAGGGAAGCGGCAATCAGCCCCAGCATTTT. Translating it yields CSARGQGSGNQPQHF.

In its sample, this clonotype was seen a few times. The gene calls are TRBV9 and TRBJ2-2, with 10 bases that match TRBD2. This CDR3 is 17 amino acids long. V lost 0 bases to trimming and J lost 4 bases; unmatched junction nucleotides: 6. Germline V gene lookup returns CDR1 SGDLS and CDR2 YYNGEE. CDR3 bases: TGTGCCAGCAGCGTAGGTCTAGCGGGAGCTGGCACCGGGGAGCTGTTTTTT. Residues: CASSVGLAGAGTGELFF.

This sequence joins TRBV7-2 and TRBJ1-4; possibly TRBD1 for D (6 bases). CDR3 size: 15 residues. Germline lookup yields CDR1 SGHTA and CDR2 FQGNSA. Trimming cost V 5 bases and J 4 bases, with 14 bases left between them. The CDR3 bases are TGTGCCAGCAGCCCCAGAGGGGGACATAATGAAAAACTGTTTTTT. Its protein product is CASSPRGGHNEKLFF.

This chain uses TRBV29-1 with TRBJ1-2; TRBD1 matches at 7 bases. The length of the CDR3 is 14 residues. The V gene's germline CDR1 is SQVTM and CDR2 ANQGSEA. With 6 bases clipped from V and 4 bases from J, the junction kept 11 bases outside the gene matches. Here the CDR3 reads CSVSQQTGSYGYTF. The CDR3 nucleotides are TGCAGCGTCTCTCAACAGACAGGGAGCTATGGCTACACCTTC.

This clonotype came up a few times. The chain combines TRBV12-3 or TRBV12-4 with TRBJ2-3; D gene uncertain. This CDR3 has 14 amino acids. Between the trimmed V and J ends, which lost 4 bases and 3 bases, there was a span of 11 bases. In DNA, the CDR3 is TGTGCCAGCAGTTCCCGAATCGGGACAGATACGCAGTATTTT. Its protein product is CASSSRIGTDTQYF.

DNA of the CDR3: TGTGCCAGCAGTCTAGTACCCAATAGCAATCAGCCCCAGCATTTT. It translates to CASSLVPNSNQPQHF. This sequence joins TRBV27 and TRBJ1-5; D unclear. Per germline, CDR1 MNHEY and CDR2 SMNVEV (reference sequence). The CDR3 has 15 residues. V was shortened by 5 bases and J by 0 bases, with 11 bases between the two germline ends.

V usage is TRBV29-1 and J usage is TRBJ2-3; no definite D call. This CDR3 spans 10 amino acids. Trimming left V 1 base short and J 10 bases short, with 6 bases between. Germline loops: CDR1 SQVTM, CDR2 ANQGSEA. The CDR3 nucleotides read TGCAGCGTTGAAGCCACATCGCAGTATTTT. This gives the protein CSVEATSQYF.

The J gene is TRBJ1-5, the V gene TRBV24-1, with D perhaps matching TRBD1 (5 bases). The V end was cut by 9 bases, the J end by 3 bases, with 11 bases between. Germline assignment: CDR1 KGHDR and CDR2 SFDVKD. The CDR3 runs to 13 residues. DNA for the CDR3: TGTGCCACCTGGACAAGACCCAATCAGCCCCAGCATTTT. Protein: CATWTRPNQPQHF.

The genes are TRBV11-2 and TRBJ1-5; 8 positions agree with TRBD1. After removal of 5 bases from V and 7 bases from J, the junction contained 7 bases not matched to a gene. The CDR3 sequence is 14 residues long. Per germline, CDR1 SGHAT and CDR2 FQNNGV. CDR3 in amino acids: CASSPTGGRQPQHF. The CDR3 region has the DNA TGTGCCAGCAGCCCTACAGGGGGGAGGCAGCCCCAGCATTTT. The variable domain in full, with the rest retrieved from reference TRBV11-2 and TRBJ1-5, is EAGVAQSPRYKIIEKRQSVAFWCNPISGHATLYWYQQILGQGPKLLIQFQNNGVVDDSQLPKDRFSAERLKGVDSTLKIQPAKLEDSAVYLCASSPTGGRQPQHFGDGTRLSIL.

This clonotype was detected many times. This sequence joins TRBV9 and TRBJ1-1; a possible D gene is TRBD1 (6 bases). Trimming took off 4 bases at V and 5 bases at J, with 15 bases between the two ends. Germline V gene lookup returns CDR1 SGDLS and CDR2 YYNGEE. The CDR3 runs 14 residues. The CDR3 coding sequence is TGTGCCAGCAGCCAGGGGCGTTTCCCGACTGAAGCTTTCTTT. Protein sequence: CASSQGRFPTEAFF.